This T cell receptor beta chain appears in the sequencing data of a study of identical twins (dated by TCRdb to 2016 to 2017). With regard to the full study: To test whether fetal clonotypes persist, this study deep-sequenced TCR alpha and beta repertoires from monozygotic twins, from unrelated adults of various ages, and from cord blood. Replicate twin experiments were performed at different times using different library preparation protocols to rule out contamination.

About this clonotype: The specificity of this receptor is unknown. Base qualities are not provided; no much larger clone lies one nucleotide away.

Counted from cysteine to phenylalanine, this CDR3 has 9 amino acids. The sequence is cut down to CDR3 DNA, 27 bases in frame from base 1. According to the germline V gene, CDR1 reads ENHRY and CDR2 reads SYGVKD. The V end loses 7 bases and the J end loses 12 bases, and a stretch of 10 bases separates them. The study at large found these results: Excess twin sharing in beta out-of-frame sequences was weaker because fewer shared sequences lowered the signal-to-noise ratio. Recombination models systematically underestimated out-of-frame TCR alpha sharing in monozygotic twins but agreed with sharing between unrelated individuals. Out-of-frame TCR alpha sequences shared between twins showed an excess of low generation-probability sequences compared with coincidental sharing between unrelated individuals. Invariant T cells such as MAIT and iNKT could partly confound zero-insertion analyses, although diverse VJ usage argued against such confounding for most clonotypes. Because the same donors could not be followed over many years, the conclusions relied on cross-sectional statistical analysis. Fewer insertions were carried by abundant cord blood beta clonotypes, a similar but weaker trend appeared in young adult naive repertoires, and no such trend appeared in memory repertoires.

All donors were healthy Caucasians. The twin cohort consisted of three pairs of female monozygotic twins, all aged 18 to 29 years. Positive isolation kits from Invitrogen were used to isolate CD4+ and CD8+ T cell populations. The receptor library was made with 5' RACE. The sequencer was an Illumina HiSeq 2000. Template switching added a universal primer binding site, and the final cDNA carried a unique molecular identifier that allowed TCR cDNA molecules to be counted accurately. Specific primers in the conserved constant-segment region were used to synthesize first-strand cDNA for TCR alpha and beta chains. To control for contamination, each cDNA library was double barcoded with a SMART-Mk sample barcode plus Illumina barcodes. Two successive PCR steps introduced TruSeq adapter sequences along with Illumina sample barcodes. TCR alpha and beta cDNA libraries were sequenced on the Illumina HiSeq platform with custom primers. The published analysis was carried out like this. MiGEC processed the raw reads to extract unique molecular identifiers, while MiXCR was used to determine the CDR3 positions. Recombination models were inferred per individual with the repgenHMM and IGoR tools using an EM algorithm. Shared clonotypes were analyzed with the tcR package in R, and sharing was normalized by the product of cloneset sizes. Out-of-frame nonproductive sequences were analyzed to study raw recombination free of thymic and clonal selection effects. TCRdb handled the public reads itself, with Q25 trimming in fastp and clone calling in MiXCR, and kept productive beta chains. CDR3 protein duplicates are merged, each entry listing the most common genes and DNA. The V and J calls and clone size come from TCRdb's table, not from the authors' own analysis. In this sample the table shows around 290,000 distinct CDR3 sequences, 9.5% of which occur a single time. About 7.1% of the sample comes from the top ten.

A further study also used this sample, focusing on yellow fever vaccine responses in identical twins. The second investigation adds: According to the authors, the vaccine-induced T cell response in identical twins seemed to be partly convergent and partly specific to each individual. In identical twins, the study followed T cell clones that responded to the vaccine with precision.

Sequencing was carried out using CD8+ T cells sorted from blood. The TCR comes from a woman under 30 in good health. The rearrangement joined TRBV10-3 to TRBJ2-7; confidence is insufficient to name the D gene. The bases read TGTGCCATCACCCCGCCCCGGTACTTC. Translated, this is CAITPPRYF.